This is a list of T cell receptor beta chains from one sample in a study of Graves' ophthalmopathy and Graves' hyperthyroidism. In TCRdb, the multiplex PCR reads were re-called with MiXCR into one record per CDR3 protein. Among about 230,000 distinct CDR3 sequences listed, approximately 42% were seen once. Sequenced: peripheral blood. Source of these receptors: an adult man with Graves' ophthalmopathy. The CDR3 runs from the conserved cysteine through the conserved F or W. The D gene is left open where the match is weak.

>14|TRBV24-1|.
CATSDLGGNQPQHF
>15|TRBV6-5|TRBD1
CASSYGDRLNTEAFF
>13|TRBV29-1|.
CSVAPVGGETQYF
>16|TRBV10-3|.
CASSGGPGGASTEAFF
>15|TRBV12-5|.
CASGSPGRGPFEQYF
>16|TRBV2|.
CASSAPWDGVNEKLFF
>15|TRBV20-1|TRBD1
CSASRGRDRGYEQYF
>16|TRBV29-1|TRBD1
CSVGTGALSGANVLTF
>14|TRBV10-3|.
CASTASAGSYEQYF
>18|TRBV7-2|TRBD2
CASSSRTSGPSGANVLTF
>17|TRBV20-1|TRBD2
CSASEGGGATEGETQYF
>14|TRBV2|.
CASSQWGYNQPQHF
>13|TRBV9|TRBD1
CASIDQGGSPLHF
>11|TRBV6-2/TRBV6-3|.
CASRGVGGYTF
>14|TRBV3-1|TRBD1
CASSQGSGQGKAFF
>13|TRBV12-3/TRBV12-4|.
CASSSLSSYEQYF
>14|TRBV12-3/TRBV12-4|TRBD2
CASSASGRGETQYF